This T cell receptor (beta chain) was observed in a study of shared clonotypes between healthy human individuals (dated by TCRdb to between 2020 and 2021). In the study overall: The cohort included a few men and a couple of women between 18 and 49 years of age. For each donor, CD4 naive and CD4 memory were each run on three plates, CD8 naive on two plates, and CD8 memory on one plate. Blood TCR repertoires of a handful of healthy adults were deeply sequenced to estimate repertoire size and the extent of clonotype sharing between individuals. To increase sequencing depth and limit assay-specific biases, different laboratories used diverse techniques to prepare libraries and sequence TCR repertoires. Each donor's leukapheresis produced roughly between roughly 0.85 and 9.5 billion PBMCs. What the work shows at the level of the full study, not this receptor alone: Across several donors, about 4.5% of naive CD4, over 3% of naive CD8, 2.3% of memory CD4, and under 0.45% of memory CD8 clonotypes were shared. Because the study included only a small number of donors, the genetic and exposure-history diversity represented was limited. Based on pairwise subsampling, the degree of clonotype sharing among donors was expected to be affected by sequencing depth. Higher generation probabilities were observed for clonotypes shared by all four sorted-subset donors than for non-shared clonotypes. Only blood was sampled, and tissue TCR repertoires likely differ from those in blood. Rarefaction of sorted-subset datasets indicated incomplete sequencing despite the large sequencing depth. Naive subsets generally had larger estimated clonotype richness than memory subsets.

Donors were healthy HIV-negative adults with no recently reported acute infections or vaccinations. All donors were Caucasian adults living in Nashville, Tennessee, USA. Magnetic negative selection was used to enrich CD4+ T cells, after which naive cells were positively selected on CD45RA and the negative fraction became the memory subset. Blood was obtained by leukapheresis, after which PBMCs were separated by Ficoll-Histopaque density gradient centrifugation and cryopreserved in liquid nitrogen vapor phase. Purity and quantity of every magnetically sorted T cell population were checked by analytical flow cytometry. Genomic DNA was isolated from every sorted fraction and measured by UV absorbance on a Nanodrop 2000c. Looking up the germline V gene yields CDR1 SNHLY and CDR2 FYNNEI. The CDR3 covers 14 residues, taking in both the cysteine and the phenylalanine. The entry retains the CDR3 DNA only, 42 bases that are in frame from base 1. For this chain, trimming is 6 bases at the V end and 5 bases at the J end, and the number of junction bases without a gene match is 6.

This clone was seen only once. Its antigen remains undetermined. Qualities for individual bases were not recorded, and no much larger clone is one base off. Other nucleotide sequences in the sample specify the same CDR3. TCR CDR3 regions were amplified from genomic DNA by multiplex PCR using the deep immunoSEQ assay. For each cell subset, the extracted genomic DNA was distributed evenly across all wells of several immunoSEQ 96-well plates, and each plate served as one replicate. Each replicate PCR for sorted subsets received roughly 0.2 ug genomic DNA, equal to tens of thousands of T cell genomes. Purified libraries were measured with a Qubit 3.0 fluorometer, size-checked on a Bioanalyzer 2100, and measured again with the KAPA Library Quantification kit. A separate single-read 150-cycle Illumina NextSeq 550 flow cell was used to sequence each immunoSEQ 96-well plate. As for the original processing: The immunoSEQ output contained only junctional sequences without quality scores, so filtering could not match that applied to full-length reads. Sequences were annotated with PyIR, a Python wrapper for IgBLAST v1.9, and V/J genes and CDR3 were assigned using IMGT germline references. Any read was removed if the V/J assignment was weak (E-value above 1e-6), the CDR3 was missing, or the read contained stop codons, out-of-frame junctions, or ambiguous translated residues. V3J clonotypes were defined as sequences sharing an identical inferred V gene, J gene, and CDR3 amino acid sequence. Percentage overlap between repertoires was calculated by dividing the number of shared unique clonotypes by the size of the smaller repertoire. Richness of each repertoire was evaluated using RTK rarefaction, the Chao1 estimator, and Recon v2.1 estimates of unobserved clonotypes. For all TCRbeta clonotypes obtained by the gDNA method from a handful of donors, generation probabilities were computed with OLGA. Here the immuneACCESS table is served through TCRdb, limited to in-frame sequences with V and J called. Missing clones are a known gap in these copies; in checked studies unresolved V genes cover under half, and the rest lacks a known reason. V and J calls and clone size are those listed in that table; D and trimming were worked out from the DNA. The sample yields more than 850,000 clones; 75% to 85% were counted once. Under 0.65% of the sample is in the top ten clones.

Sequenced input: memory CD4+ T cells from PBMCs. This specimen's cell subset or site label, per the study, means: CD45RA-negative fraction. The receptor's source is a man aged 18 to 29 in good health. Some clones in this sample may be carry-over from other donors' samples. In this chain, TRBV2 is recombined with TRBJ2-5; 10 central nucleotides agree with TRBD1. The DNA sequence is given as TGTGCCAGCAGATCCGGGACAGGGGTCGAGACCCAGTACTTC. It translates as CASRSGTGVETQYF. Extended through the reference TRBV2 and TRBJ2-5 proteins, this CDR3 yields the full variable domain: EPEVTQTPSHQVTQMGQEVILRCVPISNHLYFYWYRQILGQKVEFLVSFYNNEISEKSEIFDDQFSVERPDGSNFTLKIRSTKLEDSAMYFCASRSGTGVETQYFGPGTRLLVL.